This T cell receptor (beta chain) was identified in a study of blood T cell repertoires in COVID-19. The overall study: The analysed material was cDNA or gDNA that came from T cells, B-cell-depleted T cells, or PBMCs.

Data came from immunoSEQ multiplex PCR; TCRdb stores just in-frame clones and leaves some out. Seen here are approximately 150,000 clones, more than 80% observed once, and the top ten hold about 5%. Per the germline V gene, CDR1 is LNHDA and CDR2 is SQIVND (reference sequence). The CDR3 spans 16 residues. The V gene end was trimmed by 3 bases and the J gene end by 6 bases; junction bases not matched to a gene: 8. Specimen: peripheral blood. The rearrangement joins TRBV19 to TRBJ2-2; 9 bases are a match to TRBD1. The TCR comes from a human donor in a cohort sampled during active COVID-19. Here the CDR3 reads CASSIGTGGGAGELFF. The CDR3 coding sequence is TGTGCCAGTAGTATTGGTACAGGGGGCGGGGCCGGGGAGCTGTTTTTT.